This T cell receptor (beta chain) comes out of a study of blood T cells in healthy people across ages. Notes on the study in general: Naive T cell percentage showed a strong correlation with TCR beta diversity.

Comments on this clonotype: The antigen is undetermined.

The authors ran a second PCR of roughly 6 to 12 cycles using a sample-barcoded 5' primer and a J-beta primer mix. Paired-end reads containing CDR3 totaled no fewer than 2.5 million for each sample. MiXCR was run by TCRdb on the 5' RACE reads, yielding one entry per CDR3 protein. The sample yields hundreds of thousands of distinct CDR3 sequences, 25% to 30% seen once. V was pared by 1 base and J by 10 bases, with 20 bases between. This CDR3 is 15 amino acids long. Germline CDR1 is DFQATT and CDR2 is SNEGSKA (reference sequence). The sequence was obtained from a woman older than 75 in good health. Material: blood. The chain recombines TRBV20-1 with TRBJ2-1; possible D gene TRBD2, 6 bases. This CDR3 reads CSARGGLLTSLEQFF. The CDR3, as DNA: TGCAGTGCTAGAGGGGGTCTATTGACTAGTTTGGAGCAGTTCTTC.